This passage covers 16 T cell receptor beta chains from one sample sequenced in a study of graft-versus-host responses after intestinal transplantation. Graft-derived tissue was subjected to processing to liberate intraepithelial and lamina propria lymphocytes. TCRdb's copy holds only in-frame clones and misses some; the assay was immunoSEQ multiplex PCR. The sample shows 29,000 or so clones, around four fifths of them seen only once. Sequencing was performed on ileum tissue, taken 98 days after intestinal transplantation. The receptor set was obtained from a human patient who received an intestinal transplant, so some T cells may come from the graft donor.

CDR3 nucleotide sequence: TGCGCCAGTAGACAGTTGCCGAAGGACAATGAGCAGTTCTTC. This gives the protein CASRQLPKDNEQFF. V and J are TRBV5-1 and TRBJ2-1; tentatively, D is TRBD1 (5 bases). Germline V lookup: CDR1 SGHRS, CDR2 YFSETQ. V dropped 8 bases and J dropped 5 bases, with 17 bases sitting between them. There are 14 residues in the CDR3. Complete variable domain (other parts from reference TRBV5-1 and TRBJ2-1): KAGVTQTPRYLIKTRGQQVTLSCSPISGHRSVSWYQQTPGQGLQFLFEYFSETQRNKGNFPGRFSGRQFSNSRSEMNVSTLELGDSALYLCASRQLPKDNEQFFGPGTRLTVL.

This clone was recorded a few times. The rearrangement uses TRBV6-1 and TRBJ1-4; D perhaps matches TRBD1 (5 bases). CDR3 size: 15 residues. V shed 1 base and J shed 7 bases, with 13 bases lying between them. Germline V CDR1 and CDR2: MNHNS, SASEGT. The CDR3, as DNA: TGTGCCAGCAGTGAAGTCATGGGGGTCGCTGAAAAACTGTTTTTT. It yields the protein CASSEVMGVAEKLFF.

There are a few counts of this clone. J is TRBJ2-1 and V is TRBV29-1; 9 nucleotides agree with TRBD2. Germline-derived CDR1 and CDR2 are SQVTM and ANQGSEA. The V gene end was trimmed by 3 bases and the J gene end by 9 bases; junction bases not matched to a gene: 9. The CDR3 is 14 amino acids. The CDR3 bases are TGCAGCGTTGACGGGGCTAGCGGGGATTTTGAGCAGTTCTTC. Translating gives CSVDGASGDFEQFF.

This chain connects TRBV7-8 to TRBJ1-4, with D unresolved. This CDR3 is 15 amino acids long. Deletions cut 4 bases from V and 0 bases from J, with 9 bases between. The V gene's germline CDR1 is SGHVS and CDR2 FQNEAQ. CDR3 bases: TGTGCCAGCAGCTCCGATGATGCAACTAATGAAAAACTGTTTTTT. This encodes CASSSDDATNEKLFF.

The table lists this clone with a count of one. This sequence joins TRBV13 and TRBJ1-2; D not certain. The CDR3 is made up of 11 amino acids. Germline lookup yields CDR1 PRHDT and CDR2 FYEKMQ (reference sequence). Trimming took 2 bases from V and 7 from J, leaving 5 bases between them. The DNA of the CDR3 is TGTGCCAGCAGCTTAATTTCTGGCTACACCTTC. Encoded protein: CASSLISGYTF. Drawing the rest from reference TRBV13 and TRBJ1-2, the complete variable domain is AAGVIQSPRHLIKEKRETATLKCYPIPRHDTVYWYQQGPGQDPQFLISFYEKMQSDKGSIPDRFSAQQFSDYHSELNMSSLELGDSALYFCASSLISGYTFGSGTRLTVV.

The V call is TRBV2, the J call TRBJ2-7; possible D gene TRBD2, 5 bases. V was cut by 11 bases and J by 8 bases, with 16 bases left in between. The CDR3 has 11 residues. In germline, CDR1 is SNHLY, CDR2 FYNNEI. CDR3 sequence (DNA): TGTGCCTACGGGGATGACGACAAGCAGTACTTC. Translated, it gives CAYGDDDKQYF.

This clone was seen only once. The chain joins TRBV7-9 to TRBJ1-4; no clear D gene. Germline V CDR1 and CDR2: SEHNR, FQNEAQ (reference sequence). CDR3 length: 14 residues. V lost 2 bases to trimming and J lost 8 bases, with 12 bases between them. CDR3 residues: CASSLNSGGEKLFF. The CDR3 nucleotides are TGTGCCAGCAGCTTAAATTCGGGAGGGGAAAAACTGTTTTTT.

J is TRBJ1-1 and V is TRBV5-4, with D perhaps TRBD1 (6 bases). Per germline, CDR1 SGHNT and CDR2 YYREEE (reference sequence). The V end lost 4 bases, the J end lost 1 base, and 11 bases lay between the germline ends. The CDR3 length is 14 residues. CDR3 coding DNA: TGTGCCAGCAGCGCAAAGACAGGGAACACTGAAGCTTTCTTT. Protein product: CASSAKTGNTEAFF. Complete variable domain (other parts from reference TRBV5-4 and TRBJ1-1): ETGVTQSPTHLIKTRGQQVTLRCSSQSGHNTVSWYQQALGQGPQFIFQYYREEENGRGNFPPRFSGLQFPNYSSELNVNALELDDSALYLCASSAKTGNTEAFFGQGTRLTVV.

This clone was seen a few times. The rearrangement links TRBV6-1 to TRBJ2-7; TRBD1 agrees at 9 bases. In germline, CDR1 is MNHNS, CDR2 SASEGT. This CDR3 comprises 15 residues. V was clipped by 0 bases and J by 2 bases; unmatched bases: 2. The CDR3 DNA is TGTGCCAGCAGTGAAGCCGGGACAGGGACCTACGAGCAGTACTTC. It translates to CASSEAGTGTYEQYF.

The chain uses TRBV6-6 and TRBJ2-3; D gene uncertain. Trimming stripped 1 base from V and 5 bases from J, with 16 bases between. From germline, CDR1 is MNHNY and CDR2 SVGAGI (reference sequence). The CDR3 is made up of 16 amino acids. Written as DNA, the CDR3 is TGTGCCAGCAGTTACTTCGGTGGTCTAGTGGGAGATACGCAGTATTTT. Translating it yields CASSYFGGLVGDTQYF.

The chain joins TRBV30 to TRBJ2-5; possibly TRBD1 for D (5 bases). The CDR3 runs 12 residues. CDR1 is GTSNPN and CDR2 is SVGIG in the germline V gene (reference sequence). Trimming pared 0 bases from V and 5 bases from J, leaving 7 bases between. The CDR3 DNA reads TGTGCCTGGAGTGTCAGGGTGGAGACCCAGTACTTC. Translated: CAWSVRVETQYF.

The chain couples TRBV18 to TRBJ1-3; D is unresolved. From germline, CDR1 is KGHSH and CDR2 LQKENI. Between the trimmed V and J ends, which lost 0 bases and 0 bases, there was a span of 9 bases. This CDR3 is 16 amino acids long. CDR3 sequence (DNA): TGTGCCAGCTCACCACCGGGCGGCTACTCTGGAAACACCATATATTTT. Protein product: CASSPPGGYSGNTIYF. The variable domain in full, with the rest retrieved from reference TRBV18 and TRBJ1-3, is NAGVMQNPRHLVRRRGQEARLRCSPMKGHSHVYWYRQLPEEGLKFMVYLQKENIIDESGMPKERFSAEFPKEGPSILRIQQVVRGDSAAYFCASSPPGGYSGNTIYFGEGSWLTVV.

This sequence joins TRBV4-1 and TRBJ1-1, with unresolved D. V lost 1 base, J lost 3 bases, and 12 bases lay in between. In germline, CDR1 is MGHRA, CDR2 YSYEKL. This CDR3 spans 15 amino acids. CDR3 sequence reads: CASSQVAWKDTEAFF. The DNA of the CDR3 is TGCGCCAGCAGCCAAGTAGCCTGGAAGGACACTGAAGCTTTCTTT.

V and J are TRBV19 and TRBJ2-2; D is perhaps TRBD2 (5 bases). Trimming removed 5 bases at V and 1 base at J, with 14 bases between. CDR1 is LNHDA, CDR2 SQIVND, per germline (reference sequence). The CDR3 runs to 16 residues. The CDR3 protein is CASSPSVGVNTGELFF. The CDR3 DNA reads TGTGCCAGTAGTCCGTCGGTCGGGGTGAACACCGGGGAGCTGTTTTTT.

This sequence joins TRBV9 and TRBJ2-7; D remains ambiguous. CDR3 size: 13 residues. The V and J ends lost 4 bases and 3 bases respectively, with 11 bases between them. Per germline, CDR1 SGDLS and CDR2 YYNGEE. The DNA for the CDR3 is TGTGCCAGCAGCCAAGAGCGCGGCTACGAGCAGTACTTC. Its translation is CASSQERGYEQYF.

The chain employs TRBV30 and TRBJ1-1; no definite D call. The V and J ends lost 1 base and 1 base respectively, with 7 bases between them. The germline CDR1 and CDR2 sequences are GTSNPN and SVGIG (reference sequence). The CDR3 loop spans 13 amino acids. The CDR3 DNA reads as TGTGCCTGGAGTGGGGCTGCGAACACTGAAGCTTTCTTT. Protein: CAWSGAANTEAFF.